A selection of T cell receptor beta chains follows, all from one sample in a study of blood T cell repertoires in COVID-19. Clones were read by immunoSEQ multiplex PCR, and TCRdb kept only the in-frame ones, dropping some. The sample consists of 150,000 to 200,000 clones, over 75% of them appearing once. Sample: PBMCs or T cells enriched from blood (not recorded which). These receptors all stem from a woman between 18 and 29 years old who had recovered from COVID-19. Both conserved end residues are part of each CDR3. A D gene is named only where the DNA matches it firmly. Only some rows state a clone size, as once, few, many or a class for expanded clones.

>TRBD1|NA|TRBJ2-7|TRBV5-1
CASSGKGQGSEQYF
TGCGCCAGCAGCGGAAAGGGACAGGGGTCCGAGCAGTACTTC
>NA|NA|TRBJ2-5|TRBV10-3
CAIGGSGETQYF
TGTGCCATAGGGGGTTCGGGGGAGACCCAGTACTTC
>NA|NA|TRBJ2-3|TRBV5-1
CASTSGQKGSDTQYF
TGCGCCAGCACCTCCGGACAGAAGGGGTCAGATACGCAGTATTTT
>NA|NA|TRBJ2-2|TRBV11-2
CASSLDWEGELFF
TGTGCCAGCAGCTTAGACTGGGAGGGGGAGCTGTTTTTT
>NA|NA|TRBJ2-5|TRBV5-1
CASSFVAGFQETQYF
TGCGCCAGCAGCTTTGTGGCGGGTTTCCAAGAGACCCAGTACTTC
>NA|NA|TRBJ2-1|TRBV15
CATSRTTFASSYNEQFF
TGTGCCACCAGCAGAACGACTTTCGCAAGCTCCTACAATGAGCAGTTCTTC
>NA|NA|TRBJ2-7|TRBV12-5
CASGEQGSYEQYF
TGTGCTAGTGGGGAACAGGGATCCTACGAGCAGTACTTC
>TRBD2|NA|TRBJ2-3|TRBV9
CASSILSGSDTQYF
TGTGCCAGCAGCATTTTAAGCGGGAGTGATACGCAGTATTTT
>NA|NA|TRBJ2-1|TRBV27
CASSPNPLGHEQFF
TGTGCCAGCAGTCCGAACCCCCTTGGGCATGAGCAGTTCTTC
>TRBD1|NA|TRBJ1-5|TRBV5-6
CASSFRGSNQPQHF
TGTGCCAGCAGCTTCAGGGGGAGCAATCAGCCCCAGCATTTT
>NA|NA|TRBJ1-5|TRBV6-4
CASRRQPQHF
TGTGCCAGCCGGAGGCAGCCCCAGCATTTT
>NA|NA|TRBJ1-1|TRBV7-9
CASSLGGGMNTEAFF
TGTGCCAGCAGCTTAGGAGGGGGTATGAACACTGAAGCTTTCTTT
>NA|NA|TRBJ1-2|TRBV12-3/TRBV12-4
CASTLGSGDTF
TGTGCCAGCACCTTAGGTTCAGGGGACACCTTC
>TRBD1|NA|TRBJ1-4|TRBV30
CAWATGRHEKLFF
TGTGCCTGGGCGACAGGGAGGCATGAAAAACTGTTTTTT
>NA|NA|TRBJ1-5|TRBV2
CASSYSDRNQPQHF
TGTGCCAGCAGCTACTCAGACAGAAATCAGCCCCAGCATTTT
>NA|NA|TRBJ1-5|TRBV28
CASRPKVRFSNQPQHF
TGTGCCAGCAGACCTAAAGTGAGGTTTAGCAATCAGCCCCAGCATTTT
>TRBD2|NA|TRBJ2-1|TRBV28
CASSSAGAGYNEQFF
TGTGCCAGCAGTTCAGCGGGAGCTGGTTACAATGAGCAGTTCTTC
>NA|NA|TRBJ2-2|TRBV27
CASSLSEAGELFF
TGTGCCAGCAGTTTATCGGAGGCCGGGGAGCTGTTTTTT
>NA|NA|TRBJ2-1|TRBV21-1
CASSKSTLRVCSRQFF
TGTGCCAGCAGCAAATCCACCCTCCGCGTTTGTAGTCGGCAGTTCTTC
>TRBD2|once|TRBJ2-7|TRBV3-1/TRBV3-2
CASSASGGYEQYF
TGTGCCAGCAGCGCTAGCGGCGGATACGAGCAGTACTTC
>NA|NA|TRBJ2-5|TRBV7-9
CASSLVQGSGETQYF
TGTGCCAGCAGCTTAGTTCAGGGGTCGGGGGAGACCCAGTACTTC
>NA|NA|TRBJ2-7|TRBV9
CASSVGGLASYEQYF
TGTGCCAGCAGCGTAGGTGGGCTAGCTTCCTACGAGCAGTACTTC
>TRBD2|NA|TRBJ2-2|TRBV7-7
CASSPEAGVFSGELFF
TGTGCTAGCAGCCCGGAAGCGGGAGTCTTTTCCGGGGAGCTGTTTTTT
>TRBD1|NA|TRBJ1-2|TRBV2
CATWTGKGYTF
TGTGCCACTTGGACAGGGAAGGGCTACACCTTC
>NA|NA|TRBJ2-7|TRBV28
CASIGGGRRSYEQYF
TGTGCCAGCATCGGGGGAGGCCGCCGTTCCTACGAGCAGTACTTC
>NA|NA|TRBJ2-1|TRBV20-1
CSASFPQFVLHEQFF
TGCAGTGCTAGTTTTCCACAGTTCGTCTTGCATGAGCAGTTCTTC
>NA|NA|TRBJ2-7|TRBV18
CASSPDGGALAAYEQYF
TGTGCCAGCTCACCTGATGGAGGGGCCCTGGCCGCCTACGAGCAGTACTTC
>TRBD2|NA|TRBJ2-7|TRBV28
CASSILAGSPMEMNGQYF
TGTGCCAGCAGTATACTAGCGGGGAGCCCAATGGAAATGAATGGGCAGTACTTC